This T cell receptor (beta chain) was identified in a study of immune evolution from preneoplasia to lung adenocarcinoma. Study observations and caveats: Later-stage lesions appeared to have more T cells, more diversity, less clonality. Top clone share appeared to fall from AAH through AIS, MIA, adenocarcinoma.

This CDR3 has 15 residues. Germline CDR1 SNHLY, CDR2 FYNNEI. Trimming removed 1 base at V and 0 bases at J, with 7 bases between. Two lung cancer pathologists independently confirmed each histologic diagnosis. The protocol was immunoSEQ multiplex PCR, while the TCRdb copy is restricted to in-frame clones and leaves out a portion. The table has about 6,600 clones, about 70% seen once; the top ten hold 7.5% to 10%. Of note for this clone: Its antigen is unidentified.

Source material: FFPE adjacent normal lung tissue. The chain couples TRBV2 to TRBJ1-5; no definite D call. The sequence came from a donor of 70 years or more with lung adenocarcinoma. DNA for the CDR3: TGTGCCAGCAGTGAAGAGTGGGGTAGCAATCAGCCCCAGCATTTT. Encoded protein: CASSEEWGSNQPQHF.